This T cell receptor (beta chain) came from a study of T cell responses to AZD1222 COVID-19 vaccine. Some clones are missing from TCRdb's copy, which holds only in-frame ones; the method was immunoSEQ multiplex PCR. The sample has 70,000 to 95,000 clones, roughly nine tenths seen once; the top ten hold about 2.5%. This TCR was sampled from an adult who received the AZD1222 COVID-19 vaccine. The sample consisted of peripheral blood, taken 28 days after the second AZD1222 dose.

The CDR3 protein is CASSESWIWPKNIQYF. The CDR3 DNA follows: TGTGCCAGCAGTGAATCGTGGATATGGCCCAAAAACATTCAGTACTTC. The chain has TRBV2 and TRBJ2-4; D unresolved. This CDR3 comprises 16 residues. Germline V gene sequence: CDR1 SNHLY, CDR2 FYNNEI. The V end was cut by 2 bases, the J end by 2 bases, with 13 bases between.